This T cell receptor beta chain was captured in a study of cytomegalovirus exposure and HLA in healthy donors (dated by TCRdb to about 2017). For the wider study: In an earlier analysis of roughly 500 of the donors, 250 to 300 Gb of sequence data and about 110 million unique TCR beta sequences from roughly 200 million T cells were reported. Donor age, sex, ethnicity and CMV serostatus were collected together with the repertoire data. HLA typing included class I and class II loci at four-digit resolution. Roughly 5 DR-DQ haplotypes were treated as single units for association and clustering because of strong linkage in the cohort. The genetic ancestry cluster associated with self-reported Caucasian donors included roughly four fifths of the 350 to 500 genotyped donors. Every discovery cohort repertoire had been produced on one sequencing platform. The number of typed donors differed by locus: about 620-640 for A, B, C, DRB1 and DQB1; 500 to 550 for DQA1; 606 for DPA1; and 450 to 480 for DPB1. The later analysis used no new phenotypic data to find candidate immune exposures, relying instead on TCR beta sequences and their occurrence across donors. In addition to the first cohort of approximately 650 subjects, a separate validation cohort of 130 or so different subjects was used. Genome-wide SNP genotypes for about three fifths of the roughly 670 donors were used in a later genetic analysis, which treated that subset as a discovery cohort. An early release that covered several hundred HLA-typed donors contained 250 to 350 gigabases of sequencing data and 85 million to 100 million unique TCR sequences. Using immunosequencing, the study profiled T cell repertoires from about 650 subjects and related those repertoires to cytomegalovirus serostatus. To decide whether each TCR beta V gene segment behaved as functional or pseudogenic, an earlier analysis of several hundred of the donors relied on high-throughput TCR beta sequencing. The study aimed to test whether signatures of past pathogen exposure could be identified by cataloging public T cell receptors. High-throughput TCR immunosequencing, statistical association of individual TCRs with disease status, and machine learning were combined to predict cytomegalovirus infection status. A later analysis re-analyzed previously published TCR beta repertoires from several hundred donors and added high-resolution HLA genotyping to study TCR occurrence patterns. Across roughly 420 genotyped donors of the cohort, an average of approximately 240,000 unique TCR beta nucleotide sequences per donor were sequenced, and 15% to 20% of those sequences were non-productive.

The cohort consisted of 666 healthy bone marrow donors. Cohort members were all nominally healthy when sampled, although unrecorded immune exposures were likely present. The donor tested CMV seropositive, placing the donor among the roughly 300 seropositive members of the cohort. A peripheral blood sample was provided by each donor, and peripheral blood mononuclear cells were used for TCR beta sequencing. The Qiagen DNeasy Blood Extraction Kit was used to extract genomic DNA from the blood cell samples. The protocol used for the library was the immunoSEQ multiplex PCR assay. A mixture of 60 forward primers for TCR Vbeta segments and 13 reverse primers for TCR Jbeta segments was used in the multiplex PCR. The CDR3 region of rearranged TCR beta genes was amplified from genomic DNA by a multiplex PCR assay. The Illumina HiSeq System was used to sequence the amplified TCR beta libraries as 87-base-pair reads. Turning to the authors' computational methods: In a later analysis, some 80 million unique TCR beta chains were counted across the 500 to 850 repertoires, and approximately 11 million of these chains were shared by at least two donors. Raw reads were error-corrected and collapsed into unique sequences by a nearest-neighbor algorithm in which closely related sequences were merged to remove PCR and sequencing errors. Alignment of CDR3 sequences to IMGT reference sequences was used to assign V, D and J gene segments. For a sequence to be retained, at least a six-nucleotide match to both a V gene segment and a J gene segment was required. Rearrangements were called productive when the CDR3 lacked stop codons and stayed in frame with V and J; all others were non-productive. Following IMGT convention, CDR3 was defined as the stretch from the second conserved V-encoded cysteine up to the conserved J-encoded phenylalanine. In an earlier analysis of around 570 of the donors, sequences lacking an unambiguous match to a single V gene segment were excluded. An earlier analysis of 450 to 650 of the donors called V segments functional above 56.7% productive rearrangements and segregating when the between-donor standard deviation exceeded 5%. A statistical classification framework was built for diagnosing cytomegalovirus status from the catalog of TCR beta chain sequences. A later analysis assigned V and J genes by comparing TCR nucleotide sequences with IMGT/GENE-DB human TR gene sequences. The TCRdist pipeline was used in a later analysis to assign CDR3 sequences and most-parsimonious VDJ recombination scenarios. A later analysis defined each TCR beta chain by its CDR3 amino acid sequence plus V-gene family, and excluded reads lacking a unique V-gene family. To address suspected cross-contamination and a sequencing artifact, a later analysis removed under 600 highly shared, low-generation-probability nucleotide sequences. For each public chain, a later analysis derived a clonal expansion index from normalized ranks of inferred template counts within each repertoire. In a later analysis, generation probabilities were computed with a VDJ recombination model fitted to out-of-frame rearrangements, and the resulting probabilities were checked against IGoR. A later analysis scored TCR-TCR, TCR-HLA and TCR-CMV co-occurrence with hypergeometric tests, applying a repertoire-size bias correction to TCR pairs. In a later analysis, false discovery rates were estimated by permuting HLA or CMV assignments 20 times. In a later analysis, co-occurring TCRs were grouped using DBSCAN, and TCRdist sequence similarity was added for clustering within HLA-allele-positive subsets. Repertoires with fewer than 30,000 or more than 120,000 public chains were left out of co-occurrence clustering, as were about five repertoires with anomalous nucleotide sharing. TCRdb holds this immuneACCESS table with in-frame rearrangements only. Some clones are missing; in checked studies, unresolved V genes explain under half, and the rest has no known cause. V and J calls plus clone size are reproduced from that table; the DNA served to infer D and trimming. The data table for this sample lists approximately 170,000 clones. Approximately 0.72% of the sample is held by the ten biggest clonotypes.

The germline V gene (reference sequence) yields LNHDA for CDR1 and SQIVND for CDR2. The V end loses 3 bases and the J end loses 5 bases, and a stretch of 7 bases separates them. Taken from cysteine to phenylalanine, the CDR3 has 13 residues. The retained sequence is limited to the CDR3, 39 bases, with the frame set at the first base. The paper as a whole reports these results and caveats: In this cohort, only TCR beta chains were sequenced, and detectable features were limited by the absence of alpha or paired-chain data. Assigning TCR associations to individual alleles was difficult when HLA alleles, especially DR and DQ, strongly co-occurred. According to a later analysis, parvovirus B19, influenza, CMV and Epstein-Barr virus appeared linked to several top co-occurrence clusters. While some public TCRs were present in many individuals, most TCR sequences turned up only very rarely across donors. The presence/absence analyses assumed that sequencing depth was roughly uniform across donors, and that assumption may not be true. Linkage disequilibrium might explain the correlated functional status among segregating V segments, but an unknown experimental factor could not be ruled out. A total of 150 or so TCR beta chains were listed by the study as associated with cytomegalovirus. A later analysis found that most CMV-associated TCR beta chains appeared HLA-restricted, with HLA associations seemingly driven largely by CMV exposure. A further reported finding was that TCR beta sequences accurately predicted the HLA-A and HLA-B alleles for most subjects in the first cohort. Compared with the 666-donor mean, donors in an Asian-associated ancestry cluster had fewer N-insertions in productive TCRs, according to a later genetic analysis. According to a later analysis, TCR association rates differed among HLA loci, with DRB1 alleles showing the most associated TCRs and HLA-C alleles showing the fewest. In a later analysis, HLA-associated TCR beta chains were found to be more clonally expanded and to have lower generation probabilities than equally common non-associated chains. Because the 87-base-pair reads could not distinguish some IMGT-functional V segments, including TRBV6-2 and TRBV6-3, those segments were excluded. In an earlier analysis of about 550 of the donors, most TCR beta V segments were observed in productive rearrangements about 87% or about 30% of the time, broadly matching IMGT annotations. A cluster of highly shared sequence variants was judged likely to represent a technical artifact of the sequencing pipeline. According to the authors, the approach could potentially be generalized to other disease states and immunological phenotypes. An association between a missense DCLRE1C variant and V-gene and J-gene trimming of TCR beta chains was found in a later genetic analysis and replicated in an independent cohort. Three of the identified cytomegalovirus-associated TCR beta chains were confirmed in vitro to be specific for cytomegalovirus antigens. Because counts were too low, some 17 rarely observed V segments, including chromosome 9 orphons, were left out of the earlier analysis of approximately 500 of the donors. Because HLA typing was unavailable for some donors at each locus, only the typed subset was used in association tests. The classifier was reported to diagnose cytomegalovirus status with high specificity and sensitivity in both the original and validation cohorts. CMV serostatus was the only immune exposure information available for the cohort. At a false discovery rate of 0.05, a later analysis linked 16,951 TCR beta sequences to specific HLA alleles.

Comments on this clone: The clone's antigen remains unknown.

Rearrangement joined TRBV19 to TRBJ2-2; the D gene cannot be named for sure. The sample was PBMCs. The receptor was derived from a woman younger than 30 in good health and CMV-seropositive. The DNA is TGTGCCAGTAGTATGGGCCGAACCGGGGAGCTGTTTTTT. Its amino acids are CASSMGRTGELFF.